What follows are 16 T cell receptor beta chains derived from one specimen sequenced in a study of blood T cells in healthy people across ages. It was with a sample-barcoded 5' primer and a J-beta primer mix that a second PCR of about 6 to 12 cycles was run. TCRdb ran MiXCR on the 5' RACE reads and lists one entry per CDR3 protein. The table records 800,000 or so distinct CDR3 sequences, approximately 25% of them present only once. This same sample was also part of a study on T cells of mothers and their children.

The sample comprised blood. These receptors came from a boy under 18 in good health.

This clonotype occurred a few times. This chain connects TRBV12-3 or TRBV12-4 to TRBJ1-2; possibly TRBD1 for D (6 bases). The germline V and J ends were trimmed by 5 bases and 5 bases, with 15 bases remaining between them. The CDR3 has 14 residues. The CDR3 loop is CASSEGAGEYGYTF. Written as DNA, the CDR3 is TGTGCCAGCAGTGAAGGGGCAGGGGAATATGGCTACACCTTC.

This clonotype was recorded once. The V and J genes are TRBV29-1 and TRBJ1-2; 7 positions match TRBD1. There are 14 residues in the CDR3. The V gene end was trimmed by 6 bases and the J gene end by 4 bases; junction bases not matched to a gene: 11. Germline assignment: CDR1 SQVTM and CDR2 ANQGSEA. CDR3 amino acids: CSVWDSNNPYGYTF. The CDR3 coding sequence is TGCAGCGTATGGGACAGCAATAACCCCTATGGCTACACCTTC.

The chain uses TRBV7-6 and TRBJ2-7; D call uncertain. The J call is doubtful: the DNA matches TRBJ2-1 better. CDR3 length: 15 amino acids. From germline, CDR1 is SGHVS and CDR2 FNYEAQ. Written as DNA, the CDR3 is TGTGCCAGCAGCTTACGGTACCTTGATGGGAATGAGCAGTTCTTC. Its protein is CASSLRYLDGNEQFF.

This chain connects TRBV7-2 to TRBJ2-7; D gene uncertain. Trimming removed 2 bases from V and 5 bases from J, with 10 bases in between. The CDR3 is made up of 13 amino acids. Germline V CDR1 and CDR2: SGHTA, FQGNSA. The chain's CDR3 is CASSLMWGNEQYF. The CDR3 DNA reads TGTGCCAGCAGCTTAATGTGGGGTAACGAGCAGTACTTC.

The chain has TRBV6-5 and TRBJ2-7; 10 bases fit TRBD1. The DNA end lines up better with TRBJ2-1; the J call may be wrong. This CDR3 spans 15 amino acids. The germline V gene encodes CDR1 MNHEY and CDR2 SVGAGI. The CDR3 bases are TGTGCCAGCAGTCCCGGGACAGGGGAAGTTAATGAGCAGTTCTTC. Protein product: CASSPGTGEVNEQFF.

The chain employs TRBV20-1 and TRBJ2-4; D assignment may be TRBD1 or TRBD2 (5 bases each). Germline CDR1 and CDR2: DFQATT and SNEGSKA (reference sequence). Deletions cut 5 bases from V and 8 bases from J, with 22 bases between. The CDR3 has 15 amino acids. The CDR3 DNA sequence: TGCAGTGCTCCAACCCGAGGGGTTCCGCGGGACATTCAGTACTTC. Amino acids: CSAPTRGVPRDIQYF.

The chain is built from TRBV7-8 and TRBJ2-2, with 13 bases lining up with TRBD2. J lost 7 bases, V lost 8 bases, and 10 bases had no gene match. The CDR3 is made up of 16 amino acids. The germline gives CDR1 SGHVS, CDR2 FQNEAQ. The CDR3 sequence: CASELGLAGVGGELFF. In nucleotides, the CDR3 is TGTGCCAGCGAACTCGGACTAGCGGGAGTCGGCGGGGAGCTGTTTTTT.

The CDR3 is CASSFGRTANTEAFF. The CDR3 nucleotides are TGTGCCAGCAGCTTCGGTAGGACAGCGAACACTGAAGCTTTCTTT. The chain couples TRBV7-2 to TRBJ1-1; TRBD1 might be the D (6 bases). Trimming took 3 bases from V and 1 from J, leaving 12 bases between them. Germline values: CDR1 SGHTA, CDR2 FQGNSA. The CDR3 sequence is 15 residues long. The full variable domain, completed using reference TRBV7-2 and TRBJ1-1, is GAGVSQSPSNKVTEKGKDVELRCDPISGHTALYWYRQSLGQGLEFLIYFQGNSAPDKSGLPSDRFSAERTGGSVSTLTIQRTQQEDSAVYLCASSFGRTANTEAFFGQGTRLTVV.

This rearrangement joins TRBV12-3 or TRBV12-4 to TRBJ2-7; D remains ambiguous. The CDR3 runs to 14 residues. V was pared by 3 bases and J by 2 bases, with 11 bases between. CDR3 sequence: CASSFGVKAYEQYF. In nucleotides, the CDR3 is TGTGCCAGCAGTTTTGGTGTCAAGGCCTACGAGCAGTACTTC.

The V and J genes are TRBV15 and TRBJ2-6; D ambiguous. Germline CDR1 LNHNV, CDR2 YYDKDF (reference sequence). This CDR3 is 16 amino acids long. The ends were cut back, 5 bases at V and 0 bases at J, with 11 bases in the middle. The CDR3, as DNA: TGTGCCACCAGCGCCCAGGCGGACTCTGGGGCCAACGTCCTGACTTTC. It is translated as CATSAQADSGANVLTF.

The CDR3 DNA reads TGTGCCAGCAGTTACTTACACGAACTACAGGGGGGCGAGCAGTACTTC. It is translated as CASSYLHELQGGEQYF. The chain uses TRBV6-6 and TRBJ2-1; 8 bases agree with TRBD1. The J call may be in error: the DNA end matches TRBJ2-7 better. The CDR3 is 16 amino acids. CDR1 is MNHNY and CDR2 is SVGAGI in the germline V gene (reference sequence).

This rearrangement joins TRBV5-6 to TRBJ2-5; tentative D call: TRBD2 (6 bases). Trimming took 0 bases from V and 4 from J, leaving 10 bases between them. Germline V CDR1 and CDR2: SGHDT, YYEEEE. This CDR3 spans 14 amino acids. CDR3 residues: CASSLVLAGETQYF. CDR3 DNA sequence: TGTGCCAGCAGCTTGGTACTAGCTGGAGAGACCCAGTACTTC.

The rearrangement joins TRBV29-1 to TRBJ2-5, with D perhaps matching TRBD2 (5 bases). The germline V gene encodes CDR1 SQVTM and CDR2 ANQGSEA. This CDR3 is 12 amino acids long. The ends were cut back, 6 bases at V and 2 bases at J, with 10 bases in the middle. In DNA form, the CDR3 reads TGCAGCGTCCTAGCCATGCAAGAGACCCAGTACTTC. It codes for CSVLAMQETQYF.

The J gene is TRBJ2-5, the V gene TRBV4-3; TRBD2 matches 9 bases. The CDR3 is 20 residues long. From germline, CDR1 is LGHNA and CDR2 YSLEER. Trimming at V came to 1 base and at J to 0 bases, leaving 15 bases not matched to a gene. CDR3 region: CASSQGRVAGVGQYQETQYF. In DNA form, the CDR3 reads TGCGCCAGCAGCCAAGGCCGGGTAGCGGGAGTAGGCCAGTACCAAGAGACCCAGTACTTC.

The J gene is TRBJ1-1, the V gene TRBV29-1; D is possibly TRBD1 (5 bases). The CDR3 runs to 11 residues. Between the trimmed V and J ends, which lost 7 bases and 7 bases, there was a span of 13 bases. Per germline, CDR1 SQVTM and CDR2 ANQGSEA. The DNA for the CDR3 is TGCAGCGCCCGCTGGGGACGTGAAGCTTTCTTT. Protein sequence: CSARWGREAFF.

This clonotype was seen only a few times. The chain has TRBV3-1 and TRBJ2-1; D not certain. This CDR3 comprises 15 residues. Germline-derived CDR1 and CDR2 are LGHDT and YNNKEL (reference sequence). V dropped 1 base and J dropped 2 bases, with 9 bases sitting between them. The CDR3 sequence is CASSQVARPYNEQFF. CDR3 in DNA: TGTGCCAGCAGCCAAGTCGCGCGGCCCTACAATGAGCAGTTCTTC.